This is a list of T cell receptor beta chains from one sample in a study of blood T cell repertoires in COVID-19. Profiled with immunoSEQ multiplex PCR; TCRdb holds only in-frame clones, not every one. The table records under 300,000 clones, around nine tenths of them present only once. The sample taken for sequencing was peripheral blood. These receptor sequences come from a middle-aged man with acute or convalescent COVID-19. The CDR3 runs from the conserved cysteine through the conserved F or W. The D gene is left open where the match is weak. Not all rows give a size; the values are once, few, many and, for expanded clones, a class.

D,length,J,V,size,DNA,CDR3
TRBD1,16,TRBJ1-4,TRBV9,-,TGTGCCAGCAGCGCCCGAGGGGGACAGTTGAATGAAAAACTGTTTTTT,CASSARGGQLNEKLFF
-,15,TRBJ2-7,TRBV7-2,-,TGTGCCAGCAGCTTAGGGGCACAGGATGGATACGAGCAGTACTTC,CASSLGAQDGYEQYF
TRBD1,12,TRBJ2-7,TRBV14,-,TGTGCCAGCAGGGGACAGACCTACGAGCAGTACTTC,CASRGQTYEQYF
TRBD1,17,TRBJ1-5,TRBV28,-,TGTGCCAGCAGTTTACTTGAACAGGGGTTTGTCAATCAGCCCCAGCATTTT,CASSLLEQGFVNQPQHF
TRBD1,13,TRBJ1-1,TRBV7-9,-,TGTGCCAGCAGCCTCCTCACGACAGGGAAAGCTTTCTTT,CASSLLTTGKAFF
TRBD1,13,TRBJ2-5,TRBV7-9,-,TGTGCCAGCAGCCTCAACAGGGGAGAGACCCAGTACTTC,CASSLNRGETQYF
-,15,TRBJ2-7,TRBV15,-,TGTGCCACCAGCAGACACCACAGGGACTCCTACGAGCAGTACTTC,CATSRHHRDSYEQYF
TRBD1,14,TRBJ2-1,TRBV6-6,-,TGTGCCAGCAGTTGGACAGGGTCCTACAATGAGCAGTTCTTC,CASSWTGSYNEQFF
TRBD1,16,TRBJ2-4,TRBV11-2,-,TGTGCCAGCAGCCCCGGGACAGGGGGGCCAAAGGTCATTCAGTACTTC,CASSPGTGGPKVIQYF
-,15,TRBJ2-7,TRBV14,-,TGTGCCAGCAGCCAAGATGAAGCGCTTCCCTACGAGCAGTACTTC,CASSQDEALPYEQYF
-,15,TRBJ2-5,TRBV15,-,TGTGCCACCAGGGCGAGGGCGGTGTACCAAGAGACCCAGTACTTC,CATRARAVYQETQYF
TRBD1,13,TRBJ1-1,TRBV10-3,-,TGTGCCATCAGGGGACAGGAGTACACTGAAGCTTTCTTT,CAIRGQEYTEAFF
-,14,TRBJ2-2,TRBV3-1/TRBV3-2,many,TGTGCCAGCAGCCAGAGAGGGAACACCGGGGAGCTGTTTTTT,CASSQRGNTGELFF
TRBD1,14,TRBJ2-7,TRBV18,-,TGTGCCAGCTCACCCACAGGGGGCGAGCACGAGCAGTACTTC,CASSPTGGEHEQYF
-,14,TRBJ1-2,TRBV4-1,-,TGCGCCAGCAGCCAAGATCGGGGGAACTATGGCTACACCTTC,CASSQDRGNYGYTF
-,14,TRBJ2-7,TRBV9,once,TGTGCCAGCAGCGTGCGACAGTCCTCCTACGAGCAGTACTTC,CASSVRQSSYEQYF
TRBD1,19,TRBJ2-7,TRBV5-5,once,TGTGCCAGCAGCTTGGAGGTCGGGACAGGGCCCTGGGTCGGCTACGAGCAGTACTTC,CASSLEVGTGPWVGYEQYF
-,17,TRBJ2-3,TRBV7-9,once,TGTGCCAGCAGCCCCCTCTTGCGGGGCCTAAGCACAGATACGCAGTATTTT,CASSPLLRGLSTDTQYF
-,15,TRBJ1-1,TRBV18,-,TGTGCCAGCTCACCACCGAATAGGGAGAGGACTGAAGCTTTCTTT,CASSPPNRERTEAFF
-,13,TRBJ2-3,TRBV11-2,-,TGTGCCAGCAGCTTAGGTGAACTATATACGCAGTATTTT,CASSLGELYTQYF
TRBD1,16,TRBJ2-2,TRBV10-3,-,TGTGCCATACACCGGGACAGGGTGGCGAACACCGGGGAGCTGTTTTTT,CAIHRDRVANTGELFF
-,15,TRBJ1-2,TRBV12-1,-,TGTGCCAGCCCACCCCCCCGGGGGACTCCATATGGCTACACCTTC,CASPPPRGTPYGYTF
-,13,TRBJ1-6,TRBV3-1/TRBV3-2,once,TGTGCCAGCAGCCCCCGCGAGAAGTCACCCCTCCACTTT,CASSPREKSPLHF
-,15,TRBJ1-5,TRBV18,-,TGTGCCAGCTCACCAGGGACACAGGATAGTCAGCCCCAGCATTTT,CASSPGTQDSQPQHF
-,16,TRBJ1-3,TRBV4-1,-,TGCGCCAGCAGCCAGCAGGTGCACAGGGTAGGAAACACCATATATTTT,CASSQQVHRVGNTIYF
TRBD1,14,TRBJ1-2,TRBV30,few,TGTGCCTGGAGTGTAAGCGACAGGGTTGATGGCTACACCTTC,CAWSVSDRVDGYTF
-,14,TRBJ1-1,TRBV9,-,TGTGCCAGCAGCCGTAGGGAGGGGAACACTGAAGCTTTCTTT,CASSRREGNTEAFF
TRBD1,13,TRBJ1-1,TRBV12-3/TRBV12-4,few,TGTGCCAGCAGTACAGGGGTAAGGCCTGAAGCTTTCTTT,CASSTGVRPEAFF
TRBD1,13,TRBJ2-2,TRBV7-3,-,TGTGCCAGCAGCGTAACAGGGGCCGGGGAGCTGTTTTTT,CASSVTGAGELFF
-,15,TRBJ1-1,TRBV27,-,TGTGCCAGCAGTCTGGGGGGGGGAGTGAACACTGAAGCTTTCTTT,CASSLGGGVNTEAFF
-,16,TRBJ2-1,TRBV19,-,TGTGCCAGTAGCCCTCAAGGGTCGGGGTTGGTGAATGAGCAGTTCTTC,CASSPQGSGLVNEQFF